This T cell receptor beta chain was sequenced during a study of T cells in tumors after PD-1 blockade. Study context: Some patients also took daily vismodegib 150 mg during anti-PD-1 treatment.

This table comes from immunoSEQ multiplex PCR, and its TCRdb copy is limited to in-frame clones, with some not included. The data contain 14,000 or so clones, roughly two thirds of them singletons. In germline, CDR1 is MDHEN, CDR2 SYDVKM. Trimming stripped 6 bases from V and 3 bases from J, with 11 bases between. The CDR3 is 13 amino acids. The source was tumor tissue, collected after anti-PD-1 treatment. The clonotype originates from a human donor with cutaneous squamous cell carcinoma. V is TRBV28 and J is TRBJ2-5; D unclear. CDR3 nucleotides: TGTGCCAGCAGCGAGGTGACGGAAGAGACCCAGTACTTC. Residues: CASSEVTEETQYF.